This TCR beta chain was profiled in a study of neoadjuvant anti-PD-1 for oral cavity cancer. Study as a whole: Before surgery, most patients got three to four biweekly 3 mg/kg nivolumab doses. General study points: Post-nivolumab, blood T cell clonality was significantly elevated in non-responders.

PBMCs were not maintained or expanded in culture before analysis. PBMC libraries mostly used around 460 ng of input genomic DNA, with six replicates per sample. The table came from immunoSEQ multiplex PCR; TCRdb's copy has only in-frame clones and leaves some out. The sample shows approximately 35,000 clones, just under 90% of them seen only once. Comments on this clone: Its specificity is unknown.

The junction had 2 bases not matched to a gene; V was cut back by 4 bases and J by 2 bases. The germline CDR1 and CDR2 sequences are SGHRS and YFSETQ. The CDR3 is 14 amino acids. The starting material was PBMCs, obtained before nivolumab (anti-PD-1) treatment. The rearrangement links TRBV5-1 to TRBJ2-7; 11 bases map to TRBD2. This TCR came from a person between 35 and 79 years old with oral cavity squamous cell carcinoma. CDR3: CASSVLAGAYEQYF. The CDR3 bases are TGCGCCAGCAGCGTACTAGCGGGGGCCTACGAGCAGTACTTC.